The next 26 T cell receptor beta chains were all read from a single sample in a study of identical twins. TCRdb re-called the 5' RACE reads with MiXCR, one entry per CDR3 protein. The sample contains about 920,000 distinct CDR3 sequences, 12% of which appear only once. The sample was also linked to a second study, of yellow fever vaccine responses in identical twins.

The source material was PBMCs. Every receptor here comes from a woman under 30 in good health.

This clonotype has only a few counts. V usage is TRBV5-4 and J usage is TRBJ2-7, with D unresolved. The CDR3 runs 15 residues. In germline, CDR1 is SGHNT, CDR2 YYREEE (reference sequence). The ends were cut back, 4 bases at V and 3 bases at J, with 17 bases in the middle. CDR3 nucleotides: TGTGCCAGCAGCGCCATGGTGGGCAGGAACTACGAGCAGTACTTC. It is translated as CASSAMVGRNYEQYF.

This chain joins TRBV7-9 and TRBJ2-2; 9 bases agree with TRBD2. J lost 1 base, V lost 4 bases, and 4 bases had no gene match. The CDR3 extends over 16 amino acids. Germline V gives CDR1 SEHNR, CDR2 FQNEAQ (reference sequence). CDR3 nucleotides: TGTGCCAGCAGCTCGAGACTAGCGGTGAACACCGGGGAGCTGTTTTTT. The encoded protein is CASSSRLAVNTGELFF.

This clonotype was counted a few times. The rearrangement joins TRBV4-1 to TRBJ2-1; 7 nucleotides align to TRBD2. V trimming: 4 bases; J trimming: 6 bases; junction bases outside the gene matches: 15. Germline lookup yields CDR1 MGHRA and CDR2 YSYEKL. This CDR3 has 17 amino acids. The CDR3 coding sequence is TGCGCCAGCAGCCCCCGAAAGACGGCGGGGGTCCCCAATGAGCAGTTCTTC. Encoded protein: CASSPRKTAGVPNEQFF.

This clonotype has only a few counts. V gene TRBV27 combines with J gene TRBJ2-3, with D perhaps matching TRBD1 (5 bases). Looked up from germline, CDR1 is MNHEY and CDR2 is SMNVEV (reference sequence). Trimming stripped 7 bases from V and 8 bases from J, with 22 bases between. The CDR3 is 15 amino acids. The CDR3: CASTPNGAPLITQYF. Written as DNA, the CDR3 is TGTGCCAGCACTCCCAATGGGGCGCCCCTGATTACGCAGTATTTT.

This clonotype came up a few times. In this CDR3 the conserved last residue, phenylalanine or tryptophan, is missing, so a read error is likely. The DNA is omitted, as the CDR3 cannot be located on it reliably, and the CDR3 follows TCRdb's listing. The chain couples TRBV3-1 to TRBJ2-1; the tabulated D call, TRBD1, remains unverified against the DNA. From its first to its last residue, the CDR3 has 13 amino acids. Germline V gives CDR1 LGHDT, CDR2 YNNKEL (reference sequence). The CDR3 reads CASSHNSTLTGAR.

This clonotype appeared a few times. The V call is TRBV6-1, the J call TRBJ1-4, with D uncertain. Per the germline V gene, CDR1 is MNHNS and CDR2 is SASEGT. Deletions cut 5 bases from V and 4 bases from J, with 11 bases between. The CDR3 is 14 residues long. CDR3 residues: CASSKGRLNEKLFF. The CDR3 DNA is TGTGCCAGCAGTAAAGGACGGCTTAATGAAAAACTGTTTTTT.

This clonotype was detected only a few times. The chain employs TRBV29-1 and TRBJ2-3; D is perhaps TRBD2 (6 bases). V gave up 8 bases and J gave up 8 bases, with 20 bases separating them. This CDR3 is built from 13 residues. Germline values: CDR1 SQVTM, CDR2 ANQGSEA. As DNA, the CDR3 is TGCAGCTTCCAAATAAGGGGACTTGTTACGCAGTATTTT. This encodes CSFQIRGLVTQYF.

The chain has TRBV5-1 and TRBJ1-1; 7 positions agree with TRBD1. The trim removed 0 bases at V and 0 bases at J, leaving 5 bases unmatched. Germline V gene lookup returns CDR1 SGHRS and CDR2 YFSETQ. This CDR3 has 16 residues. The CDR3 nucleotides are TGCGCCAGCAGCTTGGATTCCAGGGGGGTGAACACTGAAGCTTTCTTT. Translating gives CASSLDSRGVNTEAFF. The variable domain in full, with the rest retrieved from reference TRBV5-1 and TRBJ1-1, is KAGVTQTPRYLIKTRGQQVTLSCSPISGHRSVSWYQQTPGQGLQFLFEYFSETQRNKGNFPGRFSGRQFSNSRSEMNVSTLELGDSALYLCASSLDSRGVNTEAFFGQGTRLTVV.

V gene TRBV7-9 combines with J gene TRBJ2-1; 7 nucleotides match TRBD2. CDR1 and CDR2 (germline): SEHNR, FQNEAQ (reference sequence). CDR3 length: 13 residues. J gave up 10 bases and V 0 bases, and 3 bases lay outside the gene matches. The CDR3 spells CASSLATSLEQFF. CDR3 nucleotides: TGTGCCAGCAGCTTAGCGACTAGCTTGGAGCAGTTCTTC.

The gene calls are TRBV5-1 and TRBJ2-1; TRBD2 matches at 9 bases. The trim removed 5 bases at V and 5 bases at J, leaving 11 bases unmatched. CDR1 SGHRS and CDR2 YFSETQ come from the germline V gene. CDR3 length: 16 amino acids. The CDR3 region has the DNA TGCGCCAGCAGATCCGTCGGCTTAGCGGGGGACAATGAGCAGTTCTTC. Amino acids: CASRSVGLAGDNEQFF. Filled out from reference TRBV5-1 and TRBJ2-1, the complete variable domain reads KAGVTQTPRYLIKTRGQQVTLSCSPISGHRSVSWYQQTPGQGLQFLFEYFSETQRNKGNFPGRFSGRQFSNSRSEMNVSTLELGDSALYLCASRSVGLAGDNEQFFGPGTRLTVL.

Remarks on this clonotype: Relative to the germline gene, one junction end is altered; a read error may explain this. CDR3 loop: CTSSRGRGGLYEQYF. CDR3 nucleotides: TGTACCAGCAGCCGGGGTCGGGGCGGACTCTACGAGCAGTACTTC. The chain uses TRBV12-3 or TRBV12-4 and TRBJ2-7; D is possibly TRBD1 or TRBD2 (5 bases each). This CDR3 spans 15 amino acids.

Many counts were recorded for this clonotype. The chain combines TRBV5-1 with TRBJ2-1; 11 bases are shared with TRBD2. V dropped 2 bases and J dropped 2; count of bases not matched to a gene: 3. The CDR3 is made up of 16 amino acids. Germline values: CDR1 SGHRS, CDR2 YFSETQ. The CDR3 DNA reads as TGCGCCAGCAGCTTCGGGACTAGCGGCACCTACAATGAGCAGTTCTTC. Translation gives CASSFGTSGTYNEQFF.

This clonotype was detected many times. This chain uses TRBV2 with TRBJ2-7; 7 nucleotides match TRBD1. CDR3 length: 14 residues. Germline V gene lookup returns CDR1 SNHLY and CDR2 FYNNEI. The V gene end was trimmed by 2 bases and the J gene end by 7 bases; junction bases not matched to a gene: 8. This CDR3 is CASSEWWDREEQYF. CDR3 nucleotide sequence: TGTGCCAGCAGTGAATGGTGGGACAGAGAAGAGCAGTACTTC.

This clonotype occurred a few times. This rearrangement joins TRBV6-5 to TRBJ2-1; 7 bases agree with TRBD1. The V segment lost 2 bases and the J segment 4 bases; nucleotides outside the gene matches: 5. This CDR3 comprises 15 residues. Germline CDR1 reads MNHEY; CDR2 reads SVGAGI. CDR3 sequence (DNA): TGTGCCAGCAGTTACGACAGGGCGAATTACAATGAGCAGTTCTTC. Its protein is CASSYDRANYNEQFF.

This clonotype was picked up a small number of times. The J gene is TRBJ2-5, the V gene TRBV5-5; D assignment may be TRBD1 or TRBD2 (6 bases each). This CDR3 has 16 residues. Trimming left V 1 base short and J 3 bases short, with 16 bases between. The germline V gene encodes CDR1 SGHKS and CDR2 YYEKEE (reference sequence). The CDR3 sequence is CASSLRTGAREETQYF. CDR3 sequence (DNA): TGTGCCAGCAGCTTGCGGACGGGGGCGCGGGAAGAGACCCAGTACTTC. The whole variable domain, remainder taken from reference TRBV5-5 and TRBJ2-5, is DAGVTQSPTHLIKTRGQQVTLRCSPISGHKSVSWYQQVLGQGPQFIFQYYEKEERGRGNFPDRFSARQFPNYSSELNVNALLLGDSALYLCASSLRTGAREETQYFGPGTRLLVL.

The chain recombines TRBV10-3 with TRBJ2-7; 11 positions agree with TRBD1. The germline gives CDR1 ENHRY, CDR2 SYGVKD. Losses at the gene ends were 8 bases for V and 3 bases for J; bases not matched to a gene: 3. The length of the CDR3 is 13 residues. CDR3 DNA sequence: TGTGCCATCGGGGGACAGGGGGACTACGAGCAGTACTTC. It is translated as CAIGGQGDYEQYF.

This clonotype has ten or more counts. The V gene is TRBV10-3, the J gene TRBJ2-6; no reliable D call. Trimming took 0 bases from V and 0 from J, leaving 9 bases between them. This CDR3 comprises 17 residues. Per the germline V gene, CDR1 is ENHRY and CDR2 is SYGVKD. CDR3 sequence reads: CAISESKMSSGANVLTF. In DNA, the CDR3 is TGTGCCATCAGTGAGTCGAAGATGAGCTCTGGGGCCAACGTCCTGACTTTC.

This clonotype was found a few times. The chain links TRBV12-3 or TRBV12-4 to TRBJ1-2, with D hard to call. V gave up 4 bases and J gave up 4 bases, with 13 bases separating them. The CDR3 is made up of 14 amino acids. CDR3 amino acids: CASSSAGPSYGYTF. The DNA of the CDR3 is TGTGCCAGCAGTTCTGCCGGCCCCAGCTATGGCTACACCTTC.

This clonotype was observed a handful of times. Here the CDR3 reads CATSRQRQGLAKNIQYF. CDR3 coding DNA: TGTGCCACCAGCAGACAACGACAGGGGCTAGCCAAAAACATTCAGTACTTC. The chain uses TRBV15 and TRBJ2-4; 8 bases map to TRBD1. Germline V gene data show CDR1 as LNHNV and CDR2 as YYDKDF (reference sequence). The CDR3 spans 17 residues. Trimming removed 2 bases from V and 0 bases from J; junction bases left unmatched: 6.

Here the CDR3 reads CSASLGGTDTQYF. Here the CDR3 DNA reads TGCAGTGCTAGTTTAGGAGGAACAGATACGCAGTATTTT. The chain recombines TRBV20-1 with TRBJ2-3, with D possibly matching TRBD2 (5 bases). Germline CDR1 and CDR2: DFQATT and SNEGSKA (reference sequence). Trimming took off 3 bases at V and 3 bases at J, with 10 bases between the two ends. This CDR3 spans 13 amino acids.

This clonotype was seen more than once but under ten times. The J gene is TRBJ1-1, the V gene TRBV4-1; D remains ambiguous. Germline assignment: CDR1 MGHRA and CDR2 YSYEKL. This CDR3 region has 13 residues. V was cut by 9 bases and J by 5 bases, with 16 bases left in between. The DNA of the CDR3 is TGCGCCAGTTCGGAGGCTATGAGGACTGAAGCTTTCTTT. This translates into CASSEAMRTEAFF.

Ten or more counts support this clonotype. The chain combines TRBV20-1 with TRBJ2-4; either TRBD1 or TRBD2 may supply D (6 bases each). In germline, CDR1 is DFQATT, CDR2 SNEGSKA (reference sequence). V shed 2 bases and J shed 1 base, with 12 bases lying between them. The CDR3 is 15 residues long. CDR3 DNA sequence: TGCAGTGCTAGAACCTCCGGGGGCGCCAAAAACATTCAGTACTTC. The encoded protein is CSARTSGGAKNIQYF.

The sample holds a few counts of this clonotype. This chain joins TRBV5-1 and TRBJ2-7; TRBD1 matches at 8 bases. Germline lookup yields CDR1 SGHRS and CDR2 YFSETQ. J was trimmed by 2 bases and V by 3 bases; bases with no gene match: 4. This CDR3 contains 14 residues. The CDR3 spells CASSSDRVTYEQYF. The CDR3 DNA follows: TGCGCCAGCAGCTCGGACAGGGTTACCTACGAGCAGTACTTC.

V and J are TRBV14 and TRBJ2-1; no firm D call. The germline V gene has CDR1 SGHDN and CDR2 FVKESK. The CDR3 spans 12 residues. The germline V and J ends were trimmed by 7 bases and 12 bases, with 16 bases remaining between them. This chain's CDR3 is CASNPGGVRQFF. The DNA of the CDR3 is TGTGCCAGCAATCCGGGTGGGGTGCGGCAGTTCTTC. Full variable domain (outside the CDR3, taken from reference TRBV14 and TRBJ2-1): EAGVTQFPSHSVIEKGQTVTLRCDPISGHDNLYWYRRVMGKEIKFLLHFVKESKQDESGMPNNRFLAERTGGTYSTLKVQPAELEDSGVYFCASNPGGVRQFFGPGTRLTVL.

This chain connects TRBV3-1 to TRBJ2-2, with 7 nucleotides matching TRBD1. J was trimmed by 4 bases and V by 2 bases; bases with no gene match: 7. This CDR3 region has 16 residues. Germline loops: CDR1 LGHDT, CDR2 YNNKEL (reference sequence). The CDR3 reads CASSQQGTAITGELFF. CDR3 nucleotides: TGTGCCAGCAGCCAACAGGGGACAGCGATCACCGGGGAGCTGTTTTTT.

This clonotype was observed a handful of times. This sequence joins TRBV19 and TRBJ2-3; D uncertain. CDR3 length equals 11 residues. CDR1 and CDR2 from the germline V gene are LNHDA and SQIVND (reference sequence). The V and J ends lost 2 bases and 5 bases respectively, with 2 bases between them. CDR3 sequence: CASSILDTQYF. CDR3 bases: TGTGCCAGTAGTATATTAGATACGCAGTATTTT.